These 10 T cell receptor beta chains came from one sample sequenced in a study of breast tumors, draining lymph nodes, adjacent tissues. Samples came from axillary lymph nodes draining the breast cancer. TCRdb reprocessed the multiplex PCR reads with MiXCR, giving one entry per CDR3 protein. Of about 200,000 distinct CDR3 sequences in the sample, approximately 30% were seen once. Sequenced sample: axillary lymph node tissue. The receptors come from a female donor with breast cancer. Some clones in this sample may be carry-over from other donors' samples.

In its sample, this clonotype was seen many times. V is TRBV7-9 and J is TRBJ2-3; 9 bases are shared with TRBD1. Germline trimming cut 1 base from V and 4 bases from J; bases unmatched to any gene: 9. The CDR3 consists of 17 residues. Germline V gene sequence: CDR1 SEHNR, CDR2 FQNEAQ (reference sequence). The CDR3 DNA follows: TGTGCCAGCAGCTTAGTCTCGGGGGACAGGGCGCCAGATACGCAGTATTTT. This codes for CASSLVSGDRAPDTQYF.

This clonotype occurred a few times. A much more abundant neighbour one base away suggests this may be a read error. This CDR3 fails to terminate in the conserved phenylalanine or tryptophan, so it likely reflects a read error. The rearrangement joins TRBV18 to TRBJ1-6; D is unclear. Germline loops: CDR1 KGHSH, CDR2 LQKENI. This CDR3 has 13 amino acids. The V gene lost 2 bases and the J gene lost 14 bases, with 13 bases spanning the gap. Here the CDR3 reads CASSPEARSALHL. In nucleotides, the CDR3 is TGTGCCAGCTCACCAGAGGCCAGATCGGCCCTCCACCTT.

Regarding this clonotype: This could be a read error, since a much larger clone is one nucleotide away. The V and J genes are TRBV9 and TRBJ2-1, with a weak D call TRBD1 (5 bases). The CDR3 runs to 16 residues. Germline CDR1 SGDLS, CDR2 YYNGEE. CDR3 sequence reads: CAGSVSGIGFYNEQFF. In DNA form, the CDR3 reads TGTGCCGGCAGCGTATCAGGGATTGGGTTTTACAATGAGCAGTTCTTC.

This clonotype was recorded at least ten times. J is TRBJ1-2 and V is TRBV5-1; TRBD1 agrees at 9 bases. CDR1 SGHRS and CDR2 YFSETQ come from the germline V gene. The CDR3 runs to 15 residues. The V gene end was trimmed by 2 bases and the J gene end by 5 bases; junction bases not matched to a gene: 7. The CDR3 sequence is CASSFTAGTGYGYTF. CDR3 coding DNA: TGCGCCAGCAGCTTTACGGCAGGGACAGGGTATGGCTACACCTTC.

A few counts support this clonotype. The CDR3 DNA reads TGTGCCAGCAGCCAAGATTTGACGGCCAGGGCAGGGGCCAACGTCCTGACTTTC. This encodes CASSQDLTARAGANVLTF. The gene calls are TRBV3-1 and TRBJ2-6, with D tentatively TRBD1 (5 bases). This CDR3 contains 18 residues. CDR1 is LGHDT and CDR2 is YNNKEL in the germline V gene (reference sequence). Trimming cost V 0 bases and J 4 bases, with 16 bases left between them.

Ten or more counts support this clonotype. This rearrangement joins TRBV12-3 or TRBV12-4 to TRBJ2-7; TRBD1 matches 7 bases. This CDR3 is built from 13 residues. With V trimmed by 6 bases and J by 3 bases, 5 bases remained unmatched. DNA of the CDR3: TGTGCCAGCAGGCCGGGACAGTTCTACGAGCAGTACTTC. Translating gives CASRPGQFYEQYF.

This clonotype has ten or more counts. V gene TRBV2 combines with J gene TRBJ1-3; D call uncertain. The CDR3 covers 15 residues. The germline V gene has CDR1 SNHLY and CDR2 FYNNEI. V dropped 8 bases and J dropped 2 bases, with 16 bases sitting between them. The CDR3 nucleotides read TGTGCCAGCCTCTACGGTCTTGAGGCTGGAAACACCATATATTTT. Translation gives CASLYGLEAGNTIYF.

CDR3 sequence: CASSYALLESSTDTQYF. The CDR3 region has the DNA TGTGCCAGCAGTTACGCCCTGCTGGAGTCTAGCACAGATACGCAGTATTTT. This chain links TRBV6-2 or TRBV6-3 with TRBJ2-3; D unclear. V was cut by 2 bases and J by 0 bases, with 15 bases left in between. The germline CDR1 and CDR2 sequences are MNHEY and SVGEGT. The CDR3 consists of 17 residues.

The sample holds a few counts of this clonotype. V usage is TRBV6-1 and J usage is TRBJ2-1, with TRBD2 matching over 8 bases. The CDR3 consists of 14 residues. Germline CDR1 and CDR2: MNHNS and SASEGT. The CDR3 here is CATDRLAGGNEQFF. DNA of the CDR3: TGTGCAACCGACCGTCTAGCGGGCGGGAATGAGCAGTTCTTC.

This sequence joins TRBV2 and TRBJ1-2, with 7 bases fitting TRBD1. J lost 4 bases, V lost 3 bases, and 8 bases had no gene match. CDR1 is SNHLY, CDR2 FYNNEI, per germline. The CDR3 covers 15 residues. The CDR3 region has the DNA TGTGCCAGCAGTGAGTGGAGGGGGCGCTCCTATGGCTACACCTTC. It translates to CASSEWRGRSYGYTF.